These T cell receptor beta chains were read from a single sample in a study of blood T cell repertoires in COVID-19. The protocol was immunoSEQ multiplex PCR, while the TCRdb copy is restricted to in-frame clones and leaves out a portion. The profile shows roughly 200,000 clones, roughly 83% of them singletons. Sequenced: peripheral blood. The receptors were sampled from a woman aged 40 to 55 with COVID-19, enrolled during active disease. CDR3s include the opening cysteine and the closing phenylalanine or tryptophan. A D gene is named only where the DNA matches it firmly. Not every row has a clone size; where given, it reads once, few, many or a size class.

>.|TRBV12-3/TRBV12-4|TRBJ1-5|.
CASSSQGHQPQHF
TGTGCCAGCAGTTCACAGGGACACCAGCCCCAGCATTTT
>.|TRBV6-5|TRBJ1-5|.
CASTPSGDQPQHF
TGTGCCAGCACCCCCTCCGGGGATCAGCCCCAGCATTTT
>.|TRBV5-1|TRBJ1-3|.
CASSIDSTGNTIYF
TGCGCCAGCAGCATCGACTCAACTGGAAACACCATATATTTT
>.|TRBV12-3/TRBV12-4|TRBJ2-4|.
CASSLVQAPIQYF
TGTGCCAGCAGTTTGGTTCAGGCGCCCATTCAGTACTTC
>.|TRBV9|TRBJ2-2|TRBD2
CASSAPVAGGTGELFF
TGTGCCAGCAGCGCCCCGGTGGCGGGGGGCACCGGGGAGCTGTTTTTT
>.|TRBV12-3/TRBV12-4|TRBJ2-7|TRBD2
CASSSSGVINF
TGTGCCAGCAGTTCTAGCGGGGTAATAAACTTC
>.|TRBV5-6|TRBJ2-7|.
CASSLGLSLSVVEEQYF
TGTGCCAGCAGCTTGGGTCTTAGCTTATCCGTAGTGGAAGAGCAGTACTTC
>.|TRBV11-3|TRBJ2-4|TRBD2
CASSLSIGGVAKNIQYF
TGTGCCAGCAGCTTAAGTATCGGGGGGGTAGCCAAAAACATTCAGTACTTC
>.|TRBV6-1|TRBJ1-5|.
CASSEAGLWGTNQPQHF
TGTGCCAGCAGTGAAGCGGGACTCTGGGGGACTAATCAGCCCCAGCATTTT
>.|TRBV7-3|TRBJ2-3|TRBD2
CASSSRLAVLTDTQYF
TGTGCCAGCAGCTCCCGACTAGCGGTACTCACAGATACGCAGTATTTT
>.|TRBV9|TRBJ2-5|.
CASSVRERTAETQYF
TGTGCCAGCAGCGTTAGGGAGCGAACGGCGGAGACCCAGTACTTC
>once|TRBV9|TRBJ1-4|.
CASSVGEGSGKLFF
TGTGCCAGCAGCGTAGGTGAGGGCAGTGGTAAACTGTTTTTT
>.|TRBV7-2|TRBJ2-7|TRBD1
CASSSYRQGISYEQYF
TGTGCCAGCAGCTCCTACAGACAGGGTATCTCCTACGAGCAGTACTTC
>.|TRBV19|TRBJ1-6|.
CASRGDTRPNSPLHF
TGTGCCAGTAGAGGGGACACCCGACCTAATTCACCCCTCCACTTT
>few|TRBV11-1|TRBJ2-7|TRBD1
CASSKGQSYEQYF
TGTGCCAGCAGCAAGGGACAGAGCTACGAGCAGTACTTC
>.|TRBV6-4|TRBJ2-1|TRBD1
CASSDSGRGRYNEQFF
TGTGCCAGCAGTGACTCGGGCAGGGGGCGTTACAATGAGCAGTTCTTC
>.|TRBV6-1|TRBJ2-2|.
CASSEGPGRNTGELFF
TGTGCCAGCAGTGAAGGTCCGGGGAGGAACACCGGGGAGCTGTTTTTT
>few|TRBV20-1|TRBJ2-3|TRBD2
CSASYSSGDYTDTQYF
TGCAGTGCTAGTTATTCTAGCGGGGATTACACAGATACGCAGTATTTT
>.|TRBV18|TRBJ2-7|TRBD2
CASSPGTSLRYEQYF
TGTGCCAGCTCACCGGGGACTAGTCTTCGCTACGAGCAGTACTTC
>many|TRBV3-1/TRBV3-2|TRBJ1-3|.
CASSQGSDIFGNTIYF
TGTGCCAGCAGCCAAGGCTCGGACATATTCGGAAACACCATATATTTT
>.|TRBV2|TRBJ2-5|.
CASSEKGRGRQYF
TGTGCCAGCAGTGAAAAGGGGCGGGGGCGGCAGTACTTC
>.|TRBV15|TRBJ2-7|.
CATSRGRVYEQYF
TGTGCCACCAGCAGGGGCAGGGTCTACGAGCAGTACTTC
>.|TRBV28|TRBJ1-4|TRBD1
CASSIDRVGSEKLFF
TGTGCCAGCAGTATAGACAGGGTCGGCTCTGAAAAACTGTTTTTT
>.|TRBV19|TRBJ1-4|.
CASSSMRGGLLEKLFF
TGTGCCAGTAGCAGTATGAGAGGGGGTCTGCTTGAAAAACTGTTTTTT
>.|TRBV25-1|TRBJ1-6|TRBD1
CASSENRGGNSPLHF
TGTGCCAGCAGCGAAAACAGGGGAGGCAATTCACCCCTCCACTTT
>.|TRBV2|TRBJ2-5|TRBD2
CASREREDGTQYF
TGTGCCAGCAGGGAGCGGGAGGATGGGACCCAGTACTTC
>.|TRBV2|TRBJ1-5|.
CASYGTPNSNQPQHF
TGTGCCAGCTACGGGACACCAAATAGCAATCAGCCCCAGCATTTT
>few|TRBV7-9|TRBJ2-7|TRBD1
CASSRPGTGRTYEQYF
TGTGCCAGCAGCCGACCCGGGACAGGGCGAACCTACGAGCAGTACTTC
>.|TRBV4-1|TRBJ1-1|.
CASSLRQAYTEAFF
TGCGCCAGCAGCCTCCGACAGGCCTACACTGAAGCTTTCTTT
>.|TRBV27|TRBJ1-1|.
CASSHTGTEAFF
TGTGCCAGCAGTCATACAGGCACTGAAGCTTTCTTT
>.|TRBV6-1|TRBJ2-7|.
CASSEAKTGEQYF
TGTGCCAGCAGTGAAGCCAAGACTGGCGAGCAGTACTTC
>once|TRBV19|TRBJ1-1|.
CATAGLNTLEAFF
TGTGCCACCGCGGGACTCAACACTTTAGAAGCTTTCTTT
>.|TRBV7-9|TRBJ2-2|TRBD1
CASSWTGGDYGELFF
TGTGCCAGCAGCTGGACAGGGGGCGATTACGGGGAGCTGTTTTTT
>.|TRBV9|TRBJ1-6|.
CASSVALLQANSPLHF
TGTGCCAGCAGCGTAGCCCTCTTGCAGGCTAATTCACCCCTCCACTTT
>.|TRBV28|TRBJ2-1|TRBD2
CASSLAGRDGEQFF
TGTGCCAGCAGTTTAGCCGGGAGGGACGGTGAGCAGTTCTTC
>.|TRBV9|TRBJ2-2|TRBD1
CASSLGQGAGTGELFF
TGTGCCAGCAGCCTGGGACAGGGGGCGGGCACCGGGGAGCTGTTTTTT
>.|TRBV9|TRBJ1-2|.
CASSVDSRVSGYTF
TGTGCCAGCAGCGTAGATTCCCGGGTCTCTGGCTACACCTTC
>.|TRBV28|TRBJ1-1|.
CASSPTEEGDTEAFF
TGTGCCAGCAGCCCAACGGAAGAGGGGGACACTGAAGCTTTCTTT
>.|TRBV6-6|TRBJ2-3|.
CASEGEYTQYF
TGTGCCAGCGAGGGGGAATATACCCAGTATTTT
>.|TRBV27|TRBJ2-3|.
CASSSGFSTDTQYF
TGTGCCAGCAGTTCCGGGTTTAGCACAGATACGCAGTATTTT
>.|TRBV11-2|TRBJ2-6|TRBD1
CASRLTGGVAGANVLTF
TGTGCCAGCAGATTGACAGGGGGCGTAGCTGGGGCCAACGTCCTGACTTTC
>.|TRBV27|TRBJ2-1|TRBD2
CASSLQGLAVYNEQFF
TGTGCCAGCAGTTTACAGGGACTAGCGGTATACAATGAGCAGTTCTTC
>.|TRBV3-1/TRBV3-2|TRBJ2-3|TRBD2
CASSPQGRGGTDTQYF
TGTGCCAGCAGCCCCCAAGGGCGGGGGGGCACAGATACGCAGTATTTT
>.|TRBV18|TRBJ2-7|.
CASSPLAFSYEQYF
TGTGCCAGCTCACCACTAGCGTTTTCCTACGAGCAGTACTTC
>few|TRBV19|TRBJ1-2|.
CASTYREHYGYTF
TGTGCCAGTACGTACAGGGAGCACTATGGCTACACCTTC
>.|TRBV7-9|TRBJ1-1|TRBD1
CASSHKTGRGEAFF
TGTGCCAGCAGTCACAAGACAGGGCGGGGTGAAGCTTTCTTT
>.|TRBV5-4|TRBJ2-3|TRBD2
CASSSPGLAASTDTQYF
TGTGCCAGCAGCTCACCTGGACTAGCCGCGAGCACAGATACGCAGTATTTT
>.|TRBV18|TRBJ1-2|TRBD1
CASSPGQDESQDF
TGTGCCAGCTCACCCGGACAGGACGAATCCCAGGACTTC
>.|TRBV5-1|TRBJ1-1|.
CASSRPTAALEAFF
TGCGCCAGCAGCCGCCCGACAGCAGCACTTGAAGCTTTCTTT
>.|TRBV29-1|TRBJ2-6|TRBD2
CSVRGLAGGPGANVLTF
TGCAGCGTCCGGGGACTAGCGGGAGGCCCTGGGGCCAACGTCCTGACTTTC
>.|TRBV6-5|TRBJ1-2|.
CATKEGPEANYGYTF
TGTGCCACAAAGGAGGGCCCCGAAGCTAACTATGGCTACACCTTC
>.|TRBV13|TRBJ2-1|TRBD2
CASSTRTSAYNEQFF
TGTGCCAGCAGCACCCGGACTAGCGCATACAATGAGCAGTTCTTC
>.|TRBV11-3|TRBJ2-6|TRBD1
CASSPGQGPGANVLTF
TGTGCCAGCAGCCCAGGACAGGGCCCTGGGGCCAACGTCCTGACTTTC
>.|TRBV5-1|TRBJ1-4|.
CASSLGGISNEKLFF
TGCGCCAGCAGCTTGGGAGGGATCTCAAATGAAAAACTGTTTTTT
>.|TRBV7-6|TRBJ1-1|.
CASSLVGQLNTEAFF
TGTGCCAGCAGCTTAGTTGGACAGCTGAACACTGAAGCTTTCTTT
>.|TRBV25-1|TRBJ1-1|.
CASSSTRGSTEAFF
TGTGCCAGCAGCTCGACCAGGGGAAGCACTGAAGCTTTCTTT
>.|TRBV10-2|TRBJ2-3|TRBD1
CASSEMTGSTDTQYF
TGCGCCAGCAGTGAGATGACAGGGTCCACAGATACGCAGTATTTT
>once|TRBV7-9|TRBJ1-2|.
CASSWDNNYGYTF
TGTGCCAGCAGCTGGGACAATAACTATGGCTACACCTTC
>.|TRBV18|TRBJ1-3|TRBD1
CASSPQGAGNTIYF
TGTGCCAGCTCACCCCAGGGGGCTGGAAACACCATATATTTT
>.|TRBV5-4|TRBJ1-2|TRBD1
CASRRTGGGYGYTF
TGTGCCAGCAGACGGACAGGGGGCGGCTATGGCTACACCTTC